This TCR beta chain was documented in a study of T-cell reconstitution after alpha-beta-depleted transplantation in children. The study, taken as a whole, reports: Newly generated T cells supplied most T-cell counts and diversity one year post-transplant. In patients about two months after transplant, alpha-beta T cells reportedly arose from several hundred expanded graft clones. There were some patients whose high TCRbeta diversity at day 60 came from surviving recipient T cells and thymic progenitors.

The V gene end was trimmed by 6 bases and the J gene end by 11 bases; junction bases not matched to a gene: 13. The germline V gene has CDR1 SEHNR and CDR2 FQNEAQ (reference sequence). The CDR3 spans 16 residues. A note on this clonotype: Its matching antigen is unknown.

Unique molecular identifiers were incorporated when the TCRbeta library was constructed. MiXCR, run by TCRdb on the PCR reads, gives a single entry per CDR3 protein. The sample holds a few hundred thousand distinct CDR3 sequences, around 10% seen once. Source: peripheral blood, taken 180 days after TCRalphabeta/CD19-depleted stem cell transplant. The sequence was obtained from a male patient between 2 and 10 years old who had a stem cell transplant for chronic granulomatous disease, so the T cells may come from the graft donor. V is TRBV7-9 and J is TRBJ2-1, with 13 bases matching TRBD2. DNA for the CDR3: TGTGCCAGCAGTTCTATTGGACTAGCGGGAGTGGGGCAGCAGTTCTTC. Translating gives CASSSIGLAGVGQQFF. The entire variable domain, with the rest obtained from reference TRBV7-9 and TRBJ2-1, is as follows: DTGVSQNPRHKITKRGQNVTFRCDPISEHNRLYWYRQTLGQGPEFLTYFQNEAQLEKSRLLSDRFSAERPKGSFSTLEIQRTEQGDSAMYLCASSSIGLAGVGQQFFGPGTRLTVL.